Below are 9 T cell receptor beta chains sequenced from a single sample in a study of PD-L1 blockade in urothelial cancer. Clones were read by immunoSEQ multiplex PCR, and TCRdb kept only the in-frame ones, dropping some. The sample contains approximately 50,000 clones, about 86% of which appear only once. The time point: pretreatment peripheral blood. The material sequenced was PBMCs, taken around atezolizumab (anti-PD-L1) treatment. The receptor set was obtained from a man in his 70s with urothelial cancer.

The rearrangement joins TRBV6-4 to TRBJ2-1; D is possibly TRBD2 (5 bases). The CDR3 has 16 residues. The germline V gene encodes CDR1 MRHNA and CDR2 SNTAGT. V was pared by 2 bases and J by 0 bases, with 11 bases between. The CDR3 nucleotides are TGTGCCAGCAGTGACGATAAGCGGCCCTCCTACAATGAGCAGTTCTTC. It codes for CASSDDKRPSYNEQFF.

The CDR3 DNA follows: TGTGCCAGCAGTATAGCGGGAGTAGCGGAGACCCAGTACTTC. Its translation is CASSIAGVAETQYF. The chain carries TRBV7-9 and TRBJ2-5; 9 nucleotides line up with TRBD2. Germline V gene sequence: CDR1 SEHNR, CDR2 FQNEAQ (reference sequence). The trim removed 6 bases at V and 5 bases at J, leaving 7 bases unmatched. The CDR3 consists of 14 residues.

The V and J genes are TRBV6-5 and TRBJ1-1; D is possibly TRBD1 (5 bases). With 8 bases removed from V and 3 bases from J, the gap between germline ends came to 13 bases. The CDR3 consists of 13 residues. Germline loops: CDR1 MNHEY, CDR2 SVGAGI. The CDR3 spells CASSKRGYTEAFF. The CDR3 DNA reads TGTGCCAGCTCGAAACGGGGGTACACTGAAGCTTTCTTT.

The chain couples TRBV6-5 to TRBJ1-2; D is ambiguous. The CDR3 length is 14 residues. V lost 2 bases and J lost 5, with 12 bases in between. Germline loops: CDR1 MNHEY, CDR2 SVGAGI. DNA of the CDR3: TGTGCCAGCAGTTACATCGGCGGTCGTTATGGCTACACCTTC. Translation gives CASSYIGGRYGYTF.

This clone turned up a few times. Other DNA sequences of this sample code for an identical CDR3. The gene calls are TRBV6-5 and TRBJ1-1, with 7 nucleotides matching TRBD1. The V gene's germline CDR1 is MNHEY and CDR2 SVGAGI. The CDR3 length is 13 residues. Trimming at V came to 6 bases and at J to 4 bases, leaving 5 bases not matched to a gene. In nucleotides, the CDR3 is TGTGCCAGCAGCCCCCCAGGGGGCACTGAAGCTTTCTTT. Its protein is CASSPPGGTEAFF.

This clone ranks as medium-sized. The chain combines TRBV10-2 with TRBJ2-7; TRBD2 aligns across 13 bases. Germline CDR1 reads WSHSY; CDR2 reads SAAADI. There are 12 residues in the CDR3. The CDR3 DNA reads TGCGCCAGCAGAGGAACTAGCGGGGGGGCCGTAGTC. Its translation: CASRGTSGGAVV.

This chain joins TRBV6-1 and TRBJ2-1; 11 bases align to TRBD2. CDR3 size: 14 residues. The V gene's germline CDR1 is MNHNS and CDR2 SASEGT. The V gene end was trimmed by 2 bases and the J gene end by 15 bases; junction bases not matched to a gene: 9. CDR3 coding DNA: TGTGCCAGCAGTGAAAGAGGTAGCGGGGGGGCCCCGTTCTTC. Its translation: CASSERGSGGAPFF.

The chain recombines TRBV6-5 with TRBJ1-5; the D is unclear. Trimming took off 5 bases at V and 3 bases at J, with 8 bases between the two ends. This CDR3 has 13 amino acids. Germline values: CDR1 MNHEY, CDR2 SVGAGI. For the CDR3, the DNA is TGTGCCAGCAGTCGGGAGGACAATCAGCCCCAGCATTTT. Its protein product is CASSREDNQPQHF.

The chain recombines TRBV5-1 with TRBJ2-3; 9 bases match TRBD1. With V trimmed by 5 bases and J by 5 bases, 9 bases remained unmatched. The CDR3 is 15 amino acids. Per germline, CDR1 SGHRS and CDR2 YFSETQ. The CDR3: CASSPRQGGVDTQYF. CDR3 nucleotide sequence: TGCGCCAGCAGTCCGAGACAGGGGGGAGTAGATACGCAGTATTTT.